The T cell receptor beta chain described here comes from a study of CD8 T cells in ankylosing spondylitis. Findings and limits, study-wide: Previous work reported some of these motif variants in the synovial fluid and blood of reactive arthritis. Significant enrichment of disease-linked clones was reportedly seen in matched ankylosing spondylitis synovial fluid. Disease-linked clones were found to be CD8+ and relatively rare in peripheral blood.

As for this clonotype: Its target is unknown.

V was trimmed by 2 bases and J by 0 bases, leaving 10 bases between them. The CDR3 sequence is 14 residues long. CDR1 is DFQATT, CDR2 SNEGSKA, per germline (reference sequence). 5'-RACE, quantitative and with molecular barcodes, yielded the TCR beta libraries. TCRdb used MiXCR to reprocess the 5' RACE reads, holding one entry per CDR3 protein. Found here are just under 350,000 distinct CDR3 sequences, about 15% of them singletons; the top ten hold 1.1%. The chain joins TRBV20-1 to TRBJ2-5; tentative D call: TRBD1 (5 bases). Material for sequencing was blood, either unsorted or a sorted T cell fraction (not recorded which). The sequence was collected from a male donor with ankylosing spondylitis or in good health (not recorded which). The CDR3 reads CSARWGYHQETQYF. The DNA of the CDR3 is TGCAGTGCTAGATGGGGCTATCACCAAGAGACCCAGTACTTC.